This T cell receptor beta chain was observed in a study of Ad26.COV2.S vaccination and SARS-CoV-2 variants. Across the study: The study gave Ad26.COV2.S intramuscularly, once or twice 56 days apart.

Notes on this clone: Its antigen is not identified.

Treatment noted: 15 to 20 received Ad26.COV2.S at low or high dose, single or two shots; about 5 received placebo; per-sample allocation not given. The samples were gathered on day 63 after the first injection of vaccine or placebo. Whole-study findings and limits: A substantial breadth of spike-specific CD8+ and CD4+ T cell responses after vaccination has been reported. People given the vaccine had a wider spike-specific TCR breadth than placebo recipients did.

V lost 4 bases to trimming and J lost 3 bases; unmatched junction nucleotides: 20. The CDR3 loop spans 21 amino acids. Germline assignment: CDR1 PRHDT and CDR2 FYEKMQ (reference sequence). Data came from immunoSEQ multiplex PCR; TCRdb stores just in-frame clones and leaves some out. The sample carries roughly 400,000 clones, about 89% recorded once. The TCR originated in a person aged 18-65 years who received the Ad26.COV2.S COVID-19 vaccine or a placebo. The chain uses TRBV13 and TRBJ2-6, with 8 bases that match TRBD1. The sequences come from peripheral blood, collected in a trial of Ad26.COV2.S vaccine versus placebo. CDR3 residues: CASSSYLGDRSLGFGANVLTF. The DNA for the CDR3 is TGTGCCAGCAGCTCATACCTCGGGGACAGGTCTTTGGGGTTTGGGGCCAACGTCCTGACTTTC.